A selection of T cell receptor beta chains follows, all from one sample in a study of T cells in Graves' hyperthyroidism and ophthalmopathy. TCRdb passed the multiplex PCR reads through MiXCR, listing each CDR3 protein once. The sample records over 300,000 distinct CDR3 sequences, approximately 15% being singletons. Sequences were obtained from blood. The receptors were gathered from a woman aged 55-69 years with Graves' hyperthyroidism. Both conserved end residues are part of each CDR3. A D gene is named only where the DNA matches it firmly. Clone size is stated in some rows and not others, as once, few, many or a class when expanded.

D gene: TRBD1; clone size: many; V gene: TRBV6-1; J gene: TRBJ1-2; CDR3 protein: CASSGRTGGASPGYTF; CDR3 DNA: TGTGCCAGCAGTGGTCGGACAGGGGGCGCCTCACCTGGCTACACCTTC
D gene: TRBD2; clone size: many; V gene: TRBV7-6; J gene: TRBJ2-3; CDR3 protein: CASSLATGLAANTDTQYF; CDR3 DNA: TGTGCCAGCAGCTTAGCAACAGGACTAGCCGCTAACACAGATACGCAGTATTTT
D gene: -; clone size: once; V gene: TRBV6-1; J gene: TRBJ2-5; CDR3 protein: CASTKRRGETQYF; CDR3 DNA: TGTGCCAGCACGAAACGTAGGGGAGAGACCCAGTACTTC
D gene: -; clone size: -; V gene: TRBV4-1; J gene: TRBJ1-2; CDR3 protein: CASSQDSTSGIGTYGYTF; CDR3 DNA: TGCGCCAGCAGCCAAGATAGCACTTCCGGGATTGGAACCTATGGCTACACCTTC
D gene: -; clone size: many; V gene: TRBV2; J gene: TRBJ2-5; CDR3 protein: CASSEKTALQETQYF; CDR3 DNA: TGTGCCAGCAGTGAGAAGACAGCGCTACAAGAGACCCAGTACTTC
D gene: -; clone size: many; V gene: TRBV7-9; J gene: TRBJ2-5; CDR3 protein: CASSPWGAETQYF; CDR3 DNA: TGTGCCAGCAGCCCCTGGGGGGCGGAGACCCAGTACTTC
D gene: TRBD2; clone size: many; V gene: TRBV12-3/TRBV12-4; J gene: TRBJ2-2; CDR3 protein: CASRPGLAVNTGELFF; CDR3 DNA: TGTGCCAGCAGGCCGGGACTAGCAGTGAACACCGGGGAGCTGTTTTTT
D gene: -; clone size: few; V gene: TRBV5-5; J gene: TRBJ2-7; CDR3 protein: CASSLDGGISYEQYF; CDR3 DNA: TGTGCCAGCAGCTTGGACGGGGGCATTTCCTACGAGCAGTACTTC
D gene: -; clone size: many; V gene: TRBV7-9; J gene: TRBJ1-2; CDR3 protein: CASSLYPSGIEYGYTF; CDR3 DNA: TGTGCCAGCAGCTTATACCCCTCCGGGATCGAATATGGCTACACCTTC
D gene: -; clone size: few; V gene: TRBV27; J gene: TRBJ2-7; CDR3 protein: CASSLGALSYEQYF; CDR3 DNA: TGTGCCAGCAGCCTCGGGGCCCTCTCCTACGAGCAGTACTTC
D gene: TRBD2; clone size: -; V gene: TRBV11-2; J gene: TRBJ2-7; CDR3 protein: CASSTGTSGTPREQYF; CDR3 DNA: TGTGCCAGCAGCACAGGGACTAGCGGAACCCCGAGGGAGCAGTACTTC
D gene: -; clone size: few; V gene: TRBV2; J gene: TRBJ1-3; CDR3 protein: CASSEAAPGEAVAGNTIYF; CDR3 DNA: TGTGCCAGCAGTGAAGCTGCCCCTGGGGAGGCGGTGGCTGGAAACACCATATATTTT
D gene: -; clone size: many; V gene: TRBV28; J gene: TRBJ2-3; CDR3 protein: CASREPLTDTQYF; CDR3 DNA: TGTGCCAGCAGAGAGCCCCTCACAGATACGCAGTATTTT
D gene: -; clone size: many; V gene: TRBV5-5; J gene: TRBJ2-1; CDR3 protein: CASSLMGGEQFF; CDR3 DNA: TGTGCCAGCAGCCTAATGGGAGGCGAGCAGTTCTTC
D gene: TRBD2; clone size: many; V gene: TRBV10-3; J gene: TRBJ2-2; CDR3 protein: CAISERGTSGNTGELFF; CDR3 DNA: TGTGCCATCAGTGAGAGGGGGACTAGCGGGAACACCGGGGAGCTGTTTTTT
D gene: -; clone size: many; V gene: TRBV14; J gene: TRBJ2-3; CDR3 protein: CASSQQGKPDTQYF; CDR3 DNA: TGTGCCAGCAGCCAACAGGGGAAGCCAGATACGCAGTATTTT
D gene: -; clone size: few; V gene: TRBV29-1; J gene: TRBJ1-2; CDR3 protein: CSASPRQRGYTF; CDR3 DNA: TGCAGCGCTAGCCCACGGCAGCGTGGCTACACCTTC
D gene: -; clone size: few; V gene: TRBV7-9; J gene: TRBJ1-3; CDR3 protein: CASRPGVAGNTIYF; CDR3 DNA: TGTGCCAGCAGACCAGGGGTCGCTGGAAACACCATATATTTT
D gene: TRBD1; clone size: many; V gene: TRBV5-5; J gene: TRBJ2-7; CDR3 protein: CASSHSPGGVEQYF; CDR3 DNA: TGTGCCAGCAGCCACAGTCCAGGGGGTGTCGAGCAGTACTTC
D gene: -; clone size: few; V gene: TRBV4-2; J gene: TRBJ2-7; CDR3 protein: CASSQEGRAGQISYEQYF; CDR3 DNA: TGTGCCAGCAGCCAAGAGGGGCGCGCTGGACAAATCTCCTACGAGCAGTACTTC
D gene: -; clone size: many; V gene: TRBV11-2; J gene: TRBJ2-1; CDR3 protein: CASSAQGTSNEQFF; CDR3 DNA: TGTGCCAGCAGCGCACAGGGTACCAGCAATGAGCAGTTCTTC
D gene: TRBD2; clone size: many; V gene: TRBV11-3; J gene: TRBJ2-1; CDR3 protein: CASSAPGLAVHSYNEQFF; CDR3 DNA: TGTGCCAGCAGCGCCCCGGGACTAGCGGTCCACTCCTACAATGAGCAGTTCTTC
D gene: -; clone size: many; V gene: TRBV25-1; J gene: TRBJ2-7; CDR3 protein: CASSGAPSSYEQYF; CDR3 DNA: TGTGCCAGCAGTGGAGCTCCTAGCTCCTACGAGCAGTACTTC
D gene: -; clone size: many; V gene: TRBV7-8; J gene: TRBJ1-4; CDR3 protein: CASTYKTGTEKLFF; CDR3 DNA: TGTGCCAGCACCTACAAGACGGGGACTGAAAAACTGTTTTTT
D gene: -; clone size: many; V gene: TRBV19; J gene: TRBJ1-5; CDR3 protein: CASSIRGFNQPQHF; CDR3 DNA: TGTGCCAGTAGTATCCGGGGTTTCAATCAGCCCCAGCATTTT
D gene: TRBD2; clone size: -; V gene: TRBV9; J gene: TRBJ2-1; CDR3 protein: CASSVDPAGGGREQFF; CDR3 DNA: TGTGCCAGCAGCGTAGATCCAGCGGGAGGAGGAAGAGAGCAGTTCTTC
D gene: -; clone size: many; V gene: TRBV28; J gene: TRBJ1-1; CDR3 protein: CASSLEGFGDTEAFF; CDR3 DNA: TGTGCCAGCAGTTTAGAGGGCTTTGGGGACACTGAAGCTTTCTTT
D gene: -; clone size: many; V gene: TRBV6-5; J gene: TRBJ1-1; CDR3 protein: CASRDRQSTEAFF; CDR3 DNA: TGTGCCAGCAGGGACCGACAGAGCACTGAAGCTTTCTTT
D gene: -; clone size: many; V gene: TRBV30; J gene: TRBJ1-6; CDR3 protein: CAWSKGVESPLHF; CDR3 DNA: TGTGCCTGGAGTAAGGGAGTCGAATCACCCCTCCACTTT
D gene: -; clone size: -; V gene: TRBV4-2; J gene: TRBJ2-2; CDR3 protein: CASSQDAWGTGELFF; CDR3 DNA: TGTGCCAGCAGCCAAGATGCTTGGGGCACCGGGGAGCTGTTTTTT
D gene: TRBD2; clone size: many; V gene: TRBV3-1; J gene: TRBJ2-7; CDR3 protein: CASSQDLAGRLYEQYF; CDR3 DNA: TGTGCCAGCAGCCAAGACCTAGCGGGAAGACTCTACGAGCAGTACTTC
D gene: -; clone size: many; V gene: TRBV30; J gene: TRBJ1-1; CDR3 protein: CAWLLYGEAFF; CDR3 DNA: TGTGCCTGGCTACTTTACGGTGAAGCTTTCTTT
D gene: -; clone size: -; V gene: TRBV11-2; J gene: TRBJ1-1; CDR3 protein: CASRQEQNTEAFF; CDR3 DNA: TGTGCCAGCAGGCAGGAACAAAACACTGAAGCTTTCTTT
D gene: -; clone size: many; V gene: TRBV27; J gene: TRBJ2-1; CDR3 protein: CASTQGDEQFF; CDR3 DNA: TGTGCCAGCACCCAGGGAGACGAGCAGTTCTTC
D gene: TRBD1; clone size: many; V gene: TRBV5-6; J gene: TRBJ1-5; CDR3 protein: CASSAWTGHQPQHF; CDR3 DNA: TGTGCCAGCAGCGCCTGGACAGGGCATCAGCCCCAGCATTTT
D gene: TRBD2; clone size: many; V gene: TRBV20-1; J gene: TRBJ2-5; CDR3 protein: CSARDSGSIEETQYF; CDR3 DNA: TGCAGTGCTAGAGATAGCGGGAGTATTGAAGAGACCCAGTACTTC
D gene: -; clone size: many; V gene: TRBV20-1; J gene: TRBJ1-1; CDR3 protein: CSAFPGGAGRSEAFF; CDR3 DNA: TGCAGTGCTTTTCCGGGGGGGGCCGGTCGGAGTGAAGCTTTCTTT
D gene: TRBD2; clone size: many; V gene: TRBV7-9; J gene: TRBJ2-1; CDR3 protein: CASSLVSGRRYNEQFF; CDR3 DNA: TGTGCCAGCAGCTTAGTAAGCGGGAGGCGCTACAATGAGCAGTTCTTC
D gene: TRBD1; clone size: many; V gene: TRBV27; J gene: TRBJ2-1; CDR3 protein: CASSYAAGQAGYNEQFF; CDR3 DNA: TGTGCCAGCAGTTATGCTGCAGGACAGGCAGGTTACAATGAGCAGTTCTTC
D gene: -; clone size: few; V gene: TRBV7-9; J gene: TRBJ2-1; CDR3 protein: CASSMRASEYNEQFF; CDR3 DNA: TGTGCCAGCAGCATGAGAGCTTCGGAATACAATGAGCAGTTCTTC
D gene: TRBD2; clone size: many; V gene: TRBV11-1; J gene: TRBJ2-7; CDR3 protein: CASSQTRTSGTSFYEQYF; CDR3 DNA: TGTGCCAGCAGCCAAACACGGACTAGCGGGACCTCCTTCTACGAGCAGTACTTC
D gene: -; clone size: many; V gene: TRBV5-5; J gene: TRBJ1-6; CDR3 protein: CASSGGREPRRSYNSPLHF; CDR3 DNA: TGTGCCAGCAGCGGGGGCAGGGAACCTAGGCGCTCCTATAATTCACCCCTCCACTTT
D gene: -; clone size: many; V gene: TRBV2; J gene: TRBJ2-4; CDR3 protein: CARGAAYQNIQYF; CDR3 DNA: TGTGCCAGAGGCGCAGCGTATCAAAACATTCAGTACTTC
D gene: -; clone size: many; V gene: TRBV20-1; J gene: TRBJ2-1; CDR3 protein: CSALAERREQFF; CDR3 DNA: TGCAGTGCCCTGGCCGAACGCCGCGAGCAGTTCTTC
D gene: -; clone size: -; V gene: TRBV5-1; J gene: TRBJ2-2; CDR3 protein: CASGYFSGRTTGELFF; CDR3 DNA: TGCGCCAGCGGCTACTTTAGCGGAAGGACCACCGGGGAGCTGTTTTTT
D gene: -; clone size: -; V gene: TRBV7-2; J gene: TRBJ2-5; CDR3 protein: CASSFQPGEETQYF; CDR3 DNA: TGTGCCAGCAGCTTTCAACCGGGGGAGGAGACCCAGTACTTC
D gene: -; clone size: -; V gene: TRBV24-1; J gene: TRBJ1-1; CDR3 protein: CATSDFMGGEGDTEAFF; CDR3 DNA: TGTGCCACCAGTGATTTTATGGGGGGCGAGGGGGACACTGAAGCTTTCTTT